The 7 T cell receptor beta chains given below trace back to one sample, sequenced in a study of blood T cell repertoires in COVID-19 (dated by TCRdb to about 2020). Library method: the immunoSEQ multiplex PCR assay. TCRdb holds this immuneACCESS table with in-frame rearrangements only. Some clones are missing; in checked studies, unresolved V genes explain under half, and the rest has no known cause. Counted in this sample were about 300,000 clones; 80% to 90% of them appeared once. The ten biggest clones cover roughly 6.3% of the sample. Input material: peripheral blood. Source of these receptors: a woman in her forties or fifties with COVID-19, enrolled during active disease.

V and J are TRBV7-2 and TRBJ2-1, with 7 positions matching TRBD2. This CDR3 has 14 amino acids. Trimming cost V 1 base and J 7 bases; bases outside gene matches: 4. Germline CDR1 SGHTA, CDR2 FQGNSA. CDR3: CASSLGREVNEQFF. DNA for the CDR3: TGTGCCAGCAGCTTAGGACGGGAGGTGAATGAGCAGTTCTTC. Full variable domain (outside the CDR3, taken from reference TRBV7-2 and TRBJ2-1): GAGVSQSPSNKVTEKGKDVELRCDPISGHTALYWYRQSLGQGLEFLIYFQGNSAPDKSGLPSDRFSAERTGGSVSTLTIQRTQQEDSAVYLCASSLGREVNEQFFGPGTRLTVL.

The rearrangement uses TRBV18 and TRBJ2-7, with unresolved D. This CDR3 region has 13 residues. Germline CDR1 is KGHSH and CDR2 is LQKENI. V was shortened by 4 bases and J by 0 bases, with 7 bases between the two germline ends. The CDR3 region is CASSHSSSYEQYF. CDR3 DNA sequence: TGTGCCAGCTCACACTCTAGCTCCTACGAGCAGTACTTC.

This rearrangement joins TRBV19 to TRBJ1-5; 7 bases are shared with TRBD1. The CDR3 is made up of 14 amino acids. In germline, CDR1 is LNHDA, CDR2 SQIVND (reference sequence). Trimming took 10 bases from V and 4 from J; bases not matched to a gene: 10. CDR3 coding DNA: TGTGCCACCAGGGACAGCGTCATTAATCAGCCCCAGCATTTT. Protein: CATRDSVINQPQHF. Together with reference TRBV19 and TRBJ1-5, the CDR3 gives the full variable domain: DGGITQSPKYLFRKEGQNVTLSCEQNLNHDAMYWYRQDPGQGLRLIYYSQIVNDFQKGDIAEGYSVSREKKESFPLTVTSAQKNPTAFYLCATRDSVINQPQHFGDGTRLSIL.

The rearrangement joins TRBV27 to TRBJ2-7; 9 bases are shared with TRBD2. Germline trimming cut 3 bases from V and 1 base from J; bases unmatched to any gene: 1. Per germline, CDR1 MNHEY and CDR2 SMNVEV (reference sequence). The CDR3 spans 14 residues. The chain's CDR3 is CASSFSGGSYEQYF. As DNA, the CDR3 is TGTGCCAGCAGTTTTAGCGGGGGATCCTACGAGCAGTACTTC.

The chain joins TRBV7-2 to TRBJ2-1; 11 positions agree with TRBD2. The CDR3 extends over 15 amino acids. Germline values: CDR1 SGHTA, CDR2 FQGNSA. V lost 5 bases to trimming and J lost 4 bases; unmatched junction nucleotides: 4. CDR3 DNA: TGTGCCAGCAGCATGACTAGCGGGACATACAATGAGCAGTTCTTC. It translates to CASSMTSGTYNEQFF. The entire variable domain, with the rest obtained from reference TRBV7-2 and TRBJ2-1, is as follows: GAGVSQSPSNKVTEKGKDVELRCDPISGHTALYWYRQSLGQGLEFLIYFQGNSAPDKSGLPSDRFSAERTGGSVSTLTIQRTQQEDSAVYLCASSMTSGTYNEQFFGPGTRLTVL.

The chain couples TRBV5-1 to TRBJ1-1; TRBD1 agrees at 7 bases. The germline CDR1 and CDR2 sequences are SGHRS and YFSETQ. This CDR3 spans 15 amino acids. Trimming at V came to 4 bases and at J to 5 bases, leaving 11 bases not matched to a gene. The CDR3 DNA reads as TGCGCCAGCAGCGCGAGACAGGGCGGGGGGACTGAAGCTTTCTTT. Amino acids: CASSARQGGGTEAFF.

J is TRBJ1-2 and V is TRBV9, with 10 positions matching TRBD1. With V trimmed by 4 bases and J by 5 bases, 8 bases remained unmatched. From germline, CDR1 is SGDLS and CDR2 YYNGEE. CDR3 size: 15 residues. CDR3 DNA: TGTGCCAGCAGCCTCCGGACAGGGGGAAGTTATGGCTACACCTTC. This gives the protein CASSLRTGGSYGYTF.